This T cell receptor (beta chain) was sequenced during a study of blood T cell repertoires in COVID-19 (dated by TCRdb to 2020 to 2021). Concerning the study at large: Samples covering the acute and convalescent phases of COVID-19 were provided by collaborators in the United States, Italy and Spain. The prospective study material was composed of cDNA or gDNA derived from T cells, B-cell-depleted T cells, or PBMCs. The dataset comprised deeply sampled blood TCRbeta repertoires from subjects exposed to, actively infected with, or recovered from COVID-19. The repertoires were released in a freely available public database meant as a resource for research on the immune response to SARS-CoV-2. Samples came from the ongoing ImmuneRACE study (first 160 participants) plus 1,254 subjects from 6 global collaborators. The sample metadata nearly always contained a de-identified subject ID, COVID-19 status, age in years and sex. Where available, HLA class I and class II types were taken from metadata supplied by the sample provider and were not determined by assay-based typing.

What the research found in general, with its limitations: How much clinical and demographic metadata was included differed by source and by participant, and the metadata was provided uncurated.

TCRbeta CDR3 regions were amplified from genomic DNA using the immunoSEQ Assay, a bias-controlled multiplex PCR. In the paper's pipeline: The number of nucleated cells in each sample was estimated by amplification of reference gene primers within the assay. Sequence reads were collapsed and filtered to measure the absolute abundance of every unique TCRbeta CDR3 rearrangement. For each sample, productive Simpson clonality was calculated by taking the square root of Simpson's diversity index across productive rearrangements. TCRdb took over this immuneACCESS table, retaining in-frame rearrangements with V and J assigned. Such tables are incomplete; in checked studies, under half of the missing clones stem from an unresolved V gene, and the remainder is unexplained. The DNA gave D and trimming, while V, J and clone size come from that table. The table for this sample lists about 180,000 clones; just over 85% of them were counted only once. The top ten clones comprise 7.5% to 10% of the sample.

Trimming takes 0 bases from V and 3 bases from J, and the germline ends sit 11 bases apart. From the germline V gene, CDR1 is MNHEY and CDR2 is SVGAGI. The cysteine opens and the phenylalanine closes a CDR3 of 15 amino acids. Only the CDR3 portion is preserved as DNA: 45 bases, with reading frame beginning at the first base. About this clone: The antigen this receptor binds is unknown. No much larger clone exists at a distance of one base, and base qualities are not known.

Collaborating institutions collected whole blood in K2EDTA tubes following their own protocols. Collaborator samples were shipped for TCRbeta analysis as frozen whole blood, isolated PBMCs, or DNA extracted from either sample type. This chain joins TRBV6-5 to TRBJ1-2; TRBD1 is a possible D gene, resting on 5 matching bases. The sequenced sample was peripheral blood. This clonotype originated in a man aged 45-65 years with active or convalescent COVID-19. In nucleotides, the sequence is TGTGCCAGCAGTTACTCCCCAGGGTGGGACTATGGCTACACCTTC. The encoded protein is CASSYSPGWDYGYTF.